This T cell receptor (beta chain) was identified during a study of OX40 agonist ivuxolimab in advanced cancers. Turning to the study itself: Participants, 82.7% male, averaged approximately 60 years of age, ranging from 23 to 79.

In regard to this clone: Antigen specificity is unknown.

Study results and limitations: Some nonresponders also had low normalized T-cell clonal expansion.

TCRdb keeps only in-frame clones here, not all; method: immunoSEQ multiplex PCR. The profile shows under 50,000 clones, about 89% of them singletons. V was pared by 7 bases and J by 2 bases, with 7 bases of the junction left unmatched. Germline CDR1 is SGDLS and CDR2 is YYNGEE. The CDR3 length is 16 residues. This specimen was CD4+ or CD8+ T cells sorted from blood, taken in a trial of the OX40 agonist ivuxolimab. This TCR came from an adult with an advanced solid tumor such as melanoma, head and neck, liver or kidney cancer. V is TRBV9 and J is TRBJ2-3; TRBD2 agrees at 13 bases. CDR3 loop: CASRAGTSGTTDTQYF. CDR3 DNA sequence: TGTGCCAGCCGTGCCGGGACTAGCGGGACCACAGATACGCAGTATTTT.